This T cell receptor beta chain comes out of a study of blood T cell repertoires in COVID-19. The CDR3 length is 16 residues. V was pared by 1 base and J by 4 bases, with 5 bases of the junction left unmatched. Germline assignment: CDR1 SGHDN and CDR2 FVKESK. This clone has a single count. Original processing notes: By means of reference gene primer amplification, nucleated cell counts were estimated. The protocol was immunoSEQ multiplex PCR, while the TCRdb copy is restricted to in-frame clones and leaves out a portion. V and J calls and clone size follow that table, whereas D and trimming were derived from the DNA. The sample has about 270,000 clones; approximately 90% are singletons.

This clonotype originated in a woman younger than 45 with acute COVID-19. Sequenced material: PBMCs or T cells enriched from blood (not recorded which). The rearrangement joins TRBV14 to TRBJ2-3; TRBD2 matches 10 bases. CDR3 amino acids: CASSQGRLAGADTQYF. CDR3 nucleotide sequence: TGTGCCAGCAGCCAAGGGCGGCTAGCGGGAGCAGATACGCAGTATTTT.